Below are 19 T cell receptor beta chains sequenced from a single sample in a study of T cell changes during pregnancy in multiple sclerosis. Sequencing used immunoSEQ multiplex PCR; TCRdb keeps in-frame clones, though not all of them. This table holds fewer than 90,000 clones, approximately 92% found once. Sequenced here: peripheral blood, sampled in the third trimester of pregnancy. The receptor set was obtained from a female donor in good health, enrolled as a control in a pregnancy study.

The chain is built from TRBV11-2 and TRBJ2-7; the match to TRBD2 covers 10 bases. CDR1 is SGHAT, CDR2 FQNNGV, per germline. The CDR3 has 15 amino acids. V shed 6 bases and J 5 bases; nucleotides not matched to a gene: 10. As DNA, the CDR3 is TGTGCCAGCAGATCTGGACTAGCGGCCGAGGACGAGCAGTACTTC. Amino acids: CASRSGLAAEDEQYF. Variable domain in full (rest from reference TRBV11-2 and TRBJ2-7): EAGVAQSPRYKIIEKRQSVAFWCNPISGHATLYWYQQILGQGPKLLIQFQNNGVVDDSQLPKDRFSAERLKGVDSTLKIQPAKLEDSAVYLCASRSGLAAEDEQYFGPGTRLTVT.

The chain uses TRBV27 and TRBJ2-7; 13 nucleotides align to TRBD2. V shed 5 bases, J shed 6 bases, and the junction held 10 bases outside the gene matches. Germline V gene lookup returns CDR1 MNHEY and CDR2 SMNVEV (reference sequence). This CDR3 is built from 16 residues. The CDR3 DNA follows: TGTGCCAGCAGTCCAATACTAGCGGGAGGGCCTGGCGAGCAGTACTTC. It specifies CASSPILAGGPGEQYF.

This clone occurred once. The CDR3 DNA sequence: TGTGCCAGCAGTCTCGGGACAGGCCTTGGCAATCAGCCCCAGCATTTT. Translating it yields CASSLGTGLGNQPQHF. This chain links TRBV2 with TRBJ1-5, with 8 bases that match TRBD1. Germline trimming cut 5 bases from V and 2 bases from J; bases unmatched to any gene: 8. Germline V gene sequence: CDR1 SNHLY, CDR2 FYNNEI. This CDR3 is built from 16 residues.

The chain links TRBV5-1 to TRBJ2-1; TRBD1 matches at 9 bases. The CDR3 totals 15 residues. V shed 0 bases and J 3 bases; nucleotides not matched to a gene: 1. The V gene's germline CDR1 is SGHRS and CDR2 YFSETQ. DNA for the CDR3: TGCGCCAGCAGCTTGGAGGGACAGGGCTACAATGAGCAGTTCTTC. Translated: CASSLEGQGYNEQFF.

The chain employs TRBV9 and TRBJ2-7; D ambiguous. The V gene's germline CDR1 is SGDLS and CDR2 YYNGEE. The CDR3 extends over 15 amino acids. Trimming removed 2 bases from V and 6 bases from J, with 18 bases in between. In DNA, the CDR3 is TGTGCCAGCAGCGTCGGTATTCAGGAAAGAAGCGAGCAGTACTTC. This codes for CASSVGIQERSEQYF.

This chain links TRBV5-1 with TRBJ2-5, with a possible D match to TRBD2 (5 bases). This CDR3 region has 15 residues. The V end was cut by 0 bases, the J end by 7 bases, with 16 bases between. CDR1 and CDR2 (germline): SGHRS, YFSETQ. The CDR3 spells CASSLESRVEGTQYF. The CDR3 DNA reads as TGCGCCAGCAGCTTGGAGAGTAGGGTTGAGGGGACCCAGTACTTC.

The J gene is TRBJ2-2, the V gene TRBV18; D unclear. CDR1 and CDR2 (germline): KGHSH, LQKENI. This CDR3 is 12 amino acids long. The V end lost 5 bases, the J end lost 5 bases, and 6 bases lay between the germline ends. The CDR3 nucleotides are TGTGCCAGCTCAACACTAACCGGGGAGCTGTTTTTT. This translates into CASSTLTGELFF.

On this clone itself: Other DNA sequences of this sample code for an identical CDR3. The V call is TRBV2, the J call TRBJ2-5; D possibly corresponds to TRBD2 (6 bases). Trimming removed 8 bases from V and 0 bases from J, with 7 bases in between. CDR1 and CDR2 (germline): SNHLY, FYNNEI. The CDR3 sequence is 12 residues long. This CDR3 reads CASSGDQETQYF. The CDR3 DNA reads as TGTGCCAGCTCGGGAGACCAAGAGACCCAGTACTTC.

V and J are TRBV5-1 and TRBJ1-5; TRBD1 might be the D (6 bases). Trimming took 2 bases from V and 5 from J, leaving 11 bases between them. Germline CDR1 reads SGHRS; CDR2 reads YFSETQ. This CDR3 is built from 14 residues. CDR3 sequence reads: CASSFGGGDQPQHF. The CDR3 bases are TGCGCCAGCAGCTTTGGAGGGGGGGATCAGCCCCAGCATTTT.

This clone has just one count. CDR3 DNA: TGTGCCAGCAGTGAGGTAGCTCGCGGCACAGATACGCAGTATTTT. Encoded protein: CASSEVARGTDTQYF. The J gene is TRBJ2-3, the V gene TRBV6-1; D gene ambiguous. Per germline, CDR1 MNHNS and CDR2 SASEGT. The CDR3 loop spans 15 amino acids. Trimming pared 3 bases from V and 1 base from J, leaving 11 bases between.

The gene calls are TRBV20-1 and TRBJ2-3; no firm D call. Germline V gives CDR1 DFQATT, CDR2 SNEGSKA (reference sequence). CDR3 length equals 11 residues. The V end lost 6 bases, the J end lost 2 bases, and 6 bases lay between the germline ends. CDR3 sequence (DNA): TGCAGTGCGTCAAACACAGATACGCAGTATTTT. Residues: CSASNTDTQYF.

This clone was counted once. This chain links TRBV19 with TRBJ2-1; 7 bases fit TRBD1. Germline CDR1 is LNHDA and CDR2 is SQIVND (reference sequence). V lost 7 bases to trimming and J lost 7 bases; unmatched junction nucleotides: 7. The CDR3 runs 13 residues. The CDR3 bases are TGTGCCAGTACCAGACAGGGCCATAATGAGCAGTTCTTC. The encoded protein is CASTRQGHNEQFF.

V gene TRBV28 combines with J gene TRBJ1-2; TRBD1 matches at 8 bases. V shed 3 bases and J 1 base; nucleotides not matched to a gene: 4. CDR1 is MDHEN and CDR2 is SYDVKM in the germline V gene. The CDR3 contains 15 residues. This CDR3 reads CASSLTGEGNYGYTF. CDR3 DNA: TGTGCCAGCAGTTTGACAGGGGAGGGTAACTATGGCTACACCTTC.

This chain joins TRBV7-9 and TRBJ1-4; 10 nucleotides agree with TRBD1. Germline V gene sequence: CDR1 SEHNR, CDR2 FQNEAQ (reference sequence). The CDR3 sequence is 15 residues long. J gave up 7 bases and V 5 bases, and 7 bases lay outside the gene matches. CDR3 in DNA: TGTGCCAGCAGCCTAGGGACAGGGGTGGTTGAAAAACTGTTTTTT. It codes for CASSLGTGVVEKLFF.

This chain links TRBV6-1 with TRBJ2-1; 15 positions agree with TRBD2. With V trimmed by 2 bases and J by 6 bases, 2 bases remained unmatched. The germline CDR1 and CDR2 sequences are MNHNS and SASEGT. CDR3 length: 16 residues. The CDR3 DNA reads TGTGCCAGCAGTGAACCGGGACTAGCGGGGGGCAATGAGCAGTTCTTC. Protein sequence: CASSEPGLAGGNEQFF.

The chain has TRBV27 and TRBJ2-1, with 12 bases matching TRBD2. Per the germline V gene, CDR1 is MNHEY and CDR2 is SMNVEV (reference sequence). Trimming cost V 5 bases and J 9 bases; bases outside gene matches: 5. The CDR3 is 14 residues long. CDR3 in DNA: TGTGCCAGCAGTGGACTAGCGGGATGGAGTGAGCAGTTCTTC. Its translation is CASSGLAGWSEQFF.

This chain uses TRBV19 with TRBJ1-4; TRBD1 aligns across 8 bases. The germline gives CDR1 LNHDA, CDR2 SQIVND (reference sequence). V lost 5 bases and J lost 7; bases outside the gene matches: 9. CDR3 length: 15 amino acids. The CDR3 reads CASSHPGQESEKLFF. In nucleotides, the CDR3 is TGTGCCAGTAGTCATCCGGGACAGGAAAGTGAAAAACTGTTTTTT.

This clone was recorded only once. This chain uses TRBV5-1 with TRBJ2-3; TRBD2 matches 7 bases. The germline V gene has CDR1 SGHRS and CDR2 YFSETQ. The CDR3 is 15 amino acids. V lost 0 bases and J lost 2; bases outside the gene matches: 3. CDR3 in DNA: TGCGCCAGCAGCTTGGACGGGGGGACCACAGATACGCAGTATTTT. Translating it yields CASSLDGGTTDTQYF.

The rearrangement joins TRBV6-5 to TRBJ2-1, with 11 bases lining up with TRBD1. Losses at the gene ends were 1 base for V and 4 bases for J; bases not matched to a gene: 3. Germline CDR1 is MNHEY and CDR2 is SVGAGI. This CDR3 comprises 16 residues. The CDR3 DNA follows: TGTGCCAGCAGTTACTGGACAGGGGGCGCATACAATGAGCAGTTCTTC. Translation gives CASSYWTGGAYNEQFF.